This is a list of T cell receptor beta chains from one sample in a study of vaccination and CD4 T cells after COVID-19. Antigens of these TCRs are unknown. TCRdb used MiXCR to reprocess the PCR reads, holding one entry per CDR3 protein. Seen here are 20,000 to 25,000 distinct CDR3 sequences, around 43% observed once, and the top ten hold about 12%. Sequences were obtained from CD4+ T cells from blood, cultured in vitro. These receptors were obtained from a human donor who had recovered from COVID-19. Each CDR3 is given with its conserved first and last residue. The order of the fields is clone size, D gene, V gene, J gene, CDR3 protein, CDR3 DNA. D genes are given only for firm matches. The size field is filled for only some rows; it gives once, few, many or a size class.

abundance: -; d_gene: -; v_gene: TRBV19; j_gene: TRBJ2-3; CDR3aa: CASSSTTRGTDTQYF; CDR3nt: TGTGCCAGTAGTAGTACTACCCGGGGCACAGATACGCAGTATTTT
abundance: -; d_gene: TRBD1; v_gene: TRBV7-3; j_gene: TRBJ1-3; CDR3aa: CASSLKGAFGNTIYF; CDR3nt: TGTGCCAGCAGCTTAAAGGGGGCTTTTGGAAACACCATATATTTT
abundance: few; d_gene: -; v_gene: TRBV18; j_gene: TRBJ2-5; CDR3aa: CASSRGLSGSQETQYF; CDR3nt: TGTGCCAGCTCAAGAGGGCTGAGCGGATCCCAAGAGACCCAGTACTTC
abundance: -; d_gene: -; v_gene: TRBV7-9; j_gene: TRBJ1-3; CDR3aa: CASPSTGGAGNTIYF; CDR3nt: TGTGCCAGCCCCTCGACCGGGGGTGCTGGAAACACCATATATTTT
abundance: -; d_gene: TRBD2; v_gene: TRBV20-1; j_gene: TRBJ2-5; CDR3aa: CSARLTSGVKETQYF; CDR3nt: TGCAGTGCTCGGTTGACTAGCGGGGTGAAAGAGACCCAGTACTTC
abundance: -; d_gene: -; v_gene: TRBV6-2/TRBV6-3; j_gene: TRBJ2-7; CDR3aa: CASSYSTRSSYEQYF; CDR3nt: TGTGCCAGCAGTTACTCGACCAGGAGCTCCTACGAGCAGTACTTC
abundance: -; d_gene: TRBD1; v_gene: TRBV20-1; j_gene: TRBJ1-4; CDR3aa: CSARDGTGTGEKLFF; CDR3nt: TGCAGTGCTAGAGACGGGACAGGGACTGGTGAAAAACTGTTTTTT
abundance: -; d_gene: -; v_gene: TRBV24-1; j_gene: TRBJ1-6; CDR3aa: CATSDGGHNSPLHF; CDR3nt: TGTGCCACCAGTGATGGGGGACATAATTCACCCCTCCACTTT
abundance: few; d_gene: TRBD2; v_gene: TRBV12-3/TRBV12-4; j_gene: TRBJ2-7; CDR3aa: CASSMGLAGRGEQYF; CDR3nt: TGTGCCAGCAGTATGGGACTAGCGGGAAGGGGCGAGCAGTACTTC
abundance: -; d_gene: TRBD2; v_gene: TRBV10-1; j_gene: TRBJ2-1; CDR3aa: CASSRTSGRNNEQFF; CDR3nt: TGCGCCAGCAGTCGGACTAGCGGGAGGAACAATGAGCAGTTCTTC
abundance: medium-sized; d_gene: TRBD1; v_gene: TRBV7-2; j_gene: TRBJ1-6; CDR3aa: CASSLDQGANSPLHF; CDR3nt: TGTGCCAGCAGCTTAGATCAGGGGGCGAATTCACCCCTCCACTTT
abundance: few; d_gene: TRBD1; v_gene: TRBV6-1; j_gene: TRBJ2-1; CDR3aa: CASNRGSYNEQFF; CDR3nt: TGTGCCAGCAACAGGGGTTCCTACAATGAGCAGTTCTTC
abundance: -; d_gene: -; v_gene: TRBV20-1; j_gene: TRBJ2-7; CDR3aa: CSARVSSRGYEQYF; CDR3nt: TGCAGTGCTAGAGTTTCTAGCCGGGGGTACGAGCAGTACTTC
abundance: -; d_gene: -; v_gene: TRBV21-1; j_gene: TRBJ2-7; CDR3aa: CASSKPGISGRNSYEQYF; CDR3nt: TGTGCCAGCAGCAAACCCGGCATTAGCGGGCGAAACTCCTACGAGCAGTACTTC